Given below is one T cell receptor (beta chain) in context. The sample comes from a study of blood T cell repertoires in COVID-19. V dropped 0 bases and J dropped 4; count of bases not matched to a gene: 2. Germline loops: CDR1 ENHRY, CDR2 SYGVKD. The CDR3 extends over 14 amino acids. The method was immunoSEQ multiplex PCR; TCRdb's version includes in-frame clones alone and lacks a portion of them. The table lists some 150,000 clones, about four fifths of them singletons. The material sequenced was peripheral blood. The rearrangement joins TRBV10-3 to TRBJ1-2; 7 bases agree with TRBD1. The TCR sequence derives from a woman older than 75 with acute or convalescent COVID-19. The CDR3 DNA reads TGTGCCATCAGTGAGTCGTACAGGGGCTATGGCTACACCTTC. Translation: CAISESYRGYGYTF.